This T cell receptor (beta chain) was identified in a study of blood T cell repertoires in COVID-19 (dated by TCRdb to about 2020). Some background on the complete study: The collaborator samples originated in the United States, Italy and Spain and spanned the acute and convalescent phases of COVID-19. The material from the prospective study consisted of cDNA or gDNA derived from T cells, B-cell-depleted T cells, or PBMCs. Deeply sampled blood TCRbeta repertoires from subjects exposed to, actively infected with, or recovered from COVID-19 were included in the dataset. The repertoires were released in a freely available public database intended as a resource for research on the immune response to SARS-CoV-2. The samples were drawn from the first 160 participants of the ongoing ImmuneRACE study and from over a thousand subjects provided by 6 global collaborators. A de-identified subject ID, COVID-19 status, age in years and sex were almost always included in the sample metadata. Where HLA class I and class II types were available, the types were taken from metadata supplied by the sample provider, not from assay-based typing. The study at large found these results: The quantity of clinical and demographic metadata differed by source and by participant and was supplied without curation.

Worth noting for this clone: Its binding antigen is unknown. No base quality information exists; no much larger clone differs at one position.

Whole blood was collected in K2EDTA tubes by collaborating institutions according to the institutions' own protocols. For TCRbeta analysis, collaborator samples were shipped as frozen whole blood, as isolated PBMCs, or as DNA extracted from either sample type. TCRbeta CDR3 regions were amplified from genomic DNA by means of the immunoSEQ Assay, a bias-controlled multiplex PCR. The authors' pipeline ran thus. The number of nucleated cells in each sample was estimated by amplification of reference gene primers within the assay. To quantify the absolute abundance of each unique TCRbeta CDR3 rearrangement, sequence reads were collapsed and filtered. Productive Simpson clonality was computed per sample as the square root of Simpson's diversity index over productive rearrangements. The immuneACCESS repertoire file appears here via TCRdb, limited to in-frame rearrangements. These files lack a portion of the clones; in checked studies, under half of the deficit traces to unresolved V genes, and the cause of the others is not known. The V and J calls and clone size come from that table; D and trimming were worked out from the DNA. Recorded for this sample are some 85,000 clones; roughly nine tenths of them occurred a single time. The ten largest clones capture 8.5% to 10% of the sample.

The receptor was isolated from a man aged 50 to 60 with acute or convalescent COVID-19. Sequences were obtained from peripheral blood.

For the CDR3, the sequence is CASRGGQPNYGYTF. The DNA sequence reads TGTGCCAGCAGGGGAGGACAACCTAACTATGGCTACACCTTC. The chain links TRBV6-1 with TRBJ1-2, with TRBD1 as a weak D call on 5 bases. Cut back by 6 bases and 0 bases, the V and J ends lie 11 bases apart. Reading the germline V gene gives CDR1 MNHNS and CDR2 SASEGT. From the cysteine up to the phenylalanine, the CDR3 has a length of 14 residues. Here the CDR3 DNA is all that survives: 42 bases in frame from base 1.